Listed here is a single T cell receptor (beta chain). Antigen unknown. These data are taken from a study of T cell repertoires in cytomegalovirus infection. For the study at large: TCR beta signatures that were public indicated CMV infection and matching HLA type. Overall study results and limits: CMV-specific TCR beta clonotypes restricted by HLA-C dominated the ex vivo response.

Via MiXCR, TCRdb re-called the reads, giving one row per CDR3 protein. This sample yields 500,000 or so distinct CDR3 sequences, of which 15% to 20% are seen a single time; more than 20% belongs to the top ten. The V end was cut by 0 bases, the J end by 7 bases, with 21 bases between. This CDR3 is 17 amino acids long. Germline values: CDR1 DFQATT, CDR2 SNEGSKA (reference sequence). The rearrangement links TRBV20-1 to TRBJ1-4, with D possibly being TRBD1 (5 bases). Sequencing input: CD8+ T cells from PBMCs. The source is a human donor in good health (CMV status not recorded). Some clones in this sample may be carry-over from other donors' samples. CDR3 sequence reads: CSARDRAGSRRGEKLFF. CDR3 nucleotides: TGCAGTGCTAGAGATCGGGCAGGGTCTCGGAGGGGTGAAAAACTGTTTTTT.